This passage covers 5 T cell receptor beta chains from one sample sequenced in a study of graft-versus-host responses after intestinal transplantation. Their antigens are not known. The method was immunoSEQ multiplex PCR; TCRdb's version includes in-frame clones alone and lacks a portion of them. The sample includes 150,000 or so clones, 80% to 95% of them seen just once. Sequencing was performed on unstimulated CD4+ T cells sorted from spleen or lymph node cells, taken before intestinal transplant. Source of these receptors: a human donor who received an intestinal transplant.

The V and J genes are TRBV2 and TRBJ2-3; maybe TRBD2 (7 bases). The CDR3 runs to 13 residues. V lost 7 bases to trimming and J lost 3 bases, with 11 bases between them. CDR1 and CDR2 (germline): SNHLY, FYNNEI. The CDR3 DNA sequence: TGTGCCAGCAAGGCGGGGGCTACAGATACGCAGTATTTT. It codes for CASKAGATDTQYF.

The CDR3 protein is CASSPLAGGSTDTQYF. The CDR3 DNA reads as TGTGCCAGCAGCCCTCTAGCGGGAGGGAGCACAGATACGCAGTATTTT. V gene TRBV14 combines with J gene TRBJ2-3, with 12 positions matching TRBD2. The junction had 2 bases not matched to a gene; V was cut back by 4 bases and J by 0 bases. Germline V gives CDR1 SGHDN, CDR2 FVKESK. The CDR3 length is 16 residues.

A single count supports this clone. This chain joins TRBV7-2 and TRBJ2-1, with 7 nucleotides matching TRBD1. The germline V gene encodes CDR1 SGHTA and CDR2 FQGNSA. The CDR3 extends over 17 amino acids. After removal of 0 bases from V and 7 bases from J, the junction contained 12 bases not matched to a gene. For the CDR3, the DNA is TGTGCCAGCAGCTTAGCCGCGGACAGGAAAAATTCGAATGAGCAGTTCTTC. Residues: CASSLAADRKNSNEQFF.

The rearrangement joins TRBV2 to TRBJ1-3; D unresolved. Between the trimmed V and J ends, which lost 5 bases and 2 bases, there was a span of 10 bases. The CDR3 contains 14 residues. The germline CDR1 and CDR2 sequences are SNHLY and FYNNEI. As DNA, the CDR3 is TGTGCCAGCAGTCAGGAAAGGACTGGAAACACCATATATTTT. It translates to CASSQERTGNTIYF.

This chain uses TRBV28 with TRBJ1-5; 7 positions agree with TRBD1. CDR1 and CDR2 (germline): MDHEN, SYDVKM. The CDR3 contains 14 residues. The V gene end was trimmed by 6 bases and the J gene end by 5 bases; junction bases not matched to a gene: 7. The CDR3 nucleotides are TGTGCCAGCAGGCAGGGACAGCCCTATCAGCCCCAGCATTTT. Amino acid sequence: CASRQGQPYQPQHF.